This is a list of T cell receptor beta chains from one sample in a study of T cell clusters in autoimmune cytopenias. TCRdb reanalyzed the multiplex PCR reads and collapses them to one entry per CDR3 protein, without DNA. The sample's table shows around 4,300 distinct CDR3 sequences. The sample was also linked to a second study, of T cell repertoires in aging, cancer and after chemotherapy.

The sample comprised peripheral blood. The receptors shown here come from a human donor in good health. CDR3s include the opening cysteine and the closing phenylalanine or tryptophan. Clone size is not always given. Where it is, it says once, few, many or a class for expanded clones.

medium-sized	TRBV27	TRBJ1-1	CASSWDRNTEAFF
.	TRBV7-9	TRBJ2-3	CASHRGGTGVPDTQYF
medium-sized	TRBV7-9	TRBJ1-4	CASSYDSVNEKLFF
.	TRBV10-3	TRBJ2-3	CAISEESSGETQYF
medium-sized	TRBV24-1	TRBJ2-1	CATSDPAYNEQFF
.	TRBV7-6	TRBJ2-3	CASSLGAVGRSTDTQYF
.	TRBV2	TRBJ1-5	CASSDTTGVQPQHF
.	TRBV12-3/TRBV12-4	TRBJ1-5	CASSLGKGWGNQPQHF
large	TRBV30	TRBJ2-2	CAWSVGPANTGELFF
medium-sized	TRBV19	TRBJ2-7	CASSQWLLYEQYF
medium-sized	TRBV6-2/TRBV6-3	TRBJ1-2	CASSYSIFGQGNYGYTF
medium-sized	TRBV27	TRBJ2-7	CASSLSGGPSYEQYF